This record covers a single T cell receptor beta chain. Its antigen is as yet unknown. These data belong to a study of blood T cells in healthy people across ages. Study-wide context: Through template switching, about one barcoded beta molecule was captured per two T cells, as measured in model experiments.

The V gene's germline CDR1 is MRHNA and CDR2 SNTAGT. The V end lost 2 bases, the J end lost 2 bases, and 5 bases lay between the germline ends. The CDR3 runs to 13 residues. A second 7 to 11 cycle PCR used barcoded and J-beta primers. With 12 random nucleotides, a template-switch adaptor tagged each individual cDNA molecule. TCRdb re-called the 5' RACE reads through MiXCR, storing one row per CDR3 protein. The data show 500,000 to 550,000 distinct CDR3 sequences, 24% seen once. Study-wide results and limits: The study found TCR beta diversity correlated strongly with naive T cell percentage.

This sample also appeared in a second study, on T cells of mothers and their children. From that report: The donors comprised roughly 6 children and their three healthy Caucasian mothers.

The sequence was obtained from a boy younger than 18 in good health. Input material: blood. The chain has TRBV6-4 and TRBJ2-3; D ambiguous. The chain's CDR3 is CASSDRTTDTQYF. In DNA form, the CDR3 reads TGTGCCAGCAGTGACAGAACCACAGATACGCAGTATTTT.